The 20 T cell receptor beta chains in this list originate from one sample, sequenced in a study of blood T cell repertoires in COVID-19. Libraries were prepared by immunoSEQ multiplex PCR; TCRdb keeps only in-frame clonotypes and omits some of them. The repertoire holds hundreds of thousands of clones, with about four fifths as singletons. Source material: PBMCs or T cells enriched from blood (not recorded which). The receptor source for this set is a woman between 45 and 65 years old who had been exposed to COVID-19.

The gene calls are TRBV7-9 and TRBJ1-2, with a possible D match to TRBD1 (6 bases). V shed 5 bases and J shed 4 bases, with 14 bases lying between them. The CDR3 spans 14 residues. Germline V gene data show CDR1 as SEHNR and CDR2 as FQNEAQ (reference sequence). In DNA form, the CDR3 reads TGTGCCAGCAGCCTAGAGGGAGGGGGCTATGGCTACACCTTC. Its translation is CASSLEGGGYGYTF.

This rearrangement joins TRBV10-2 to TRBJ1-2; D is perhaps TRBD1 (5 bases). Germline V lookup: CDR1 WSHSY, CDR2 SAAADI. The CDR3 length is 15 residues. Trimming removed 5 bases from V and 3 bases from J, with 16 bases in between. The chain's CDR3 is CASSQTGLRHYGYTF. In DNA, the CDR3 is TGCGCCAGCAGTCAGACGGGACTGAGGCACTATGGCTACACCTTC.

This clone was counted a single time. As DNA, the CDR3 is TGTGCCAGCAGCAGAACAGGGCCACAAGAGACCCAGTACTTC. It specifies CASSRTGPQETQYF. The chain uses TRBV5-5 and TRBJ2-5, with D maybe TRBD1 (6 bases). V was cut by 4 bases and J by 2 bases, with 12 bases left in between. The CDR3 is 14 amino acids. Germline-derived CDR1 and CDR2 are SGHKS and YYEKEE (reference sequence).

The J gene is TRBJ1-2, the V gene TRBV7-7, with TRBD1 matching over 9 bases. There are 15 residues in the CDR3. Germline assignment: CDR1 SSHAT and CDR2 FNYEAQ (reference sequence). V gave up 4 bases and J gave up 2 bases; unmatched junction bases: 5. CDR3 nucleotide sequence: TGTGCCAGCAGCTCGGACAGGGGAACCAACTATGGCTACACCTTC. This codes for CASSSDRGTNYGYTF.

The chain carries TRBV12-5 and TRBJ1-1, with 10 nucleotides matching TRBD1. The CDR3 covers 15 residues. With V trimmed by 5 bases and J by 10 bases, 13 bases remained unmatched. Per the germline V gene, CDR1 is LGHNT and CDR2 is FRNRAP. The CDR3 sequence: CASGPSGTGVGGAFF. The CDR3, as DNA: TGTGCTAGTGGTCCCTCCGGGACAGGGGTTGGAGGAGCTTTCTTT.

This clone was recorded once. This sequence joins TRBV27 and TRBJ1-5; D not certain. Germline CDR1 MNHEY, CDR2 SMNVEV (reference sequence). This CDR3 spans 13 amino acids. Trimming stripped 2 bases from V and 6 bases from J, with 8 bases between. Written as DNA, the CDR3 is TGTGCCAGCAGTTTACGGGGAGCTCAGCCCCAGCATTTT. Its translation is CASSLRGAQPQHF.

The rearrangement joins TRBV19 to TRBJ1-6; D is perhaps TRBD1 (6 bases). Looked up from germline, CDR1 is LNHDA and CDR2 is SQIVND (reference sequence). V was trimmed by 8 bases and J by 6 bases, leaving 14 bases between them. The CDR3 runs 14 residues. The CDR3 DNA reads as TGTGCCAGTCGGGAACAGGGAAGTAATTCACCCCTCCACTTT. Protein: CASREQGSNSPLHF.

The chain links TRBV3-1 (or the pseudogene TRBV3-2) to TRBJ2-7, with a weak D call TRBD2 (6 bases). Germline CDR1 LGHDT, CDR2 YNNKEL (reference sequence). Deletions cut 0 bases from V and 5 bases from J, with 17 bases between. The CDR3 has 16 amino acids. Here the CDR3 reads CASSQDRSAGRNEQYF. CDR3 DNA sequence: TGTGCCAGCAGCCAAGATCGCTCGGCGGGGAGGAACGAGCAGTACTTC.

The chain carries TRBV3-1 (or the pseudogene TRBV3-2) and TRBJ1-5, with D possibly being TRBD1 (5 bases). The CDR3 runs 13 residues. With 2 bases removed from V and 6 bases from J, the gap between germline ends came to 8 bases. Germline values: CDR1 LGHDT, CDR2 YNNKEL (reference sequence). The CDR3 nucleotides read TGTGCCAGCAGCCAAAGGGGACTTCAGCCCCAGCATTTT. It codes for CASSQRGLQPQHF.

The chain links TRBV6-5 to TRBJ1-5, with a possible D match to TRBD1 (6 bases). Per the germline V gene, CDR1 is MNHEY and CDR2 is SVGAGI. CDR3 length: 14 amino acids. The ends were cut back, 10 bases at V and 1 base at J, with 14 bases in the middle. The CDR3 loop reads CATLTGPSNQPQHF. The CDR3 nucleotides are TGTGCCACCTTGACAGGCCCCAGCAATCAGCCCCAGCATTTT.

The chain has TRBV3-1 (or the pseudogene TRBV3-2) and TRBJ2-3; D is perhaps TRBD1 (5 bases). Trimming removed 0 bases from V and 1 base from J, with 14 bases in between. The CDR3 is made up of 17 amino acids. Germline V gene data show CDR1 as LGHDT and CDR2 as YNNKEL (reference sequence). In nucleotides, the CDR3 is TGTGCCAGCAGCCAAGATAGGACAACCAAACGCACAGATACGCAGTATTTT. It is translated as CASSQDRTTKRTDTQYF.

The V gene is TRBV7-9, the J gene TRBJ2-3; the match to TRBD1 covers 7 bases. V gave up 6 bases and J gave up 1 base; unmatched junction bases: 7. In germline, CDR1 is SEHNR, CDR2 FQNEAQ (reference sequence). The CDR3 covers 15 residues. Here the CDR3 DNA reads TGTGCCAGCAGGGCCGGGACAGTGGGCACAGATACGCAGTATTTT. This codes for CASRAGTVGTDTQYF. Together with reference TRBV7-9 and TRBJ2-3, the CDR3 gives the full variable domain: DTGVSQNPRHKITKRGQNVTFRCDPISEHNRLYWYRQTLGQGPEFLTYFQNEAQLEKSRLLSDRFSAERPKGSFSTLEIQRTEQGDSAMYLCASRAGTVGTDTQYFGPGTRLTVL.

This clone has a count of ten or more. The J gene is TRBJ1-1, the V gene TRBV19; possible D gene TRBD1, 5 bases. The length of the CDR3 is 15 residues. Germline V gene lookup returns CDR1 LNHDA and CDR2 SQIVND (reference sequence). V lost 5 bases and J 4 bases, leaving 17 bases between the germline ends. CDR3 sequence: CASSPQGKSITEAFF. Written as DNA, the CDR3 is TGTGCCAGTAGTCCGCAGGGAAAGTCGATCACTGAAGCTTTCTTT.

CDR3 nucleotides: TGTGCTAGTGGACCCGGACAGGGGAACTACAATGAGCAGTTCTTC. It encodes CASGPGQGNYNEQFF. The V and J genes are TRBV12-5 and TRBJ2-1; TRBD1 matches at 9 bases. Trimming removed 6 bases from V and 3 bases from J; junction bases left unmatched: 6. Germline CDR1 and CDR2: LGHNT and FRNRAP. This CDR3 has 15 amino acids.

The CDR3: CASKQGISSYNSPLHF. The CDR3 DNA sequence: TGTGCCAGCAAGCAGGGTATTAGCTCCTATAATTCACCCCTCCACTTT. V is TRBV27 and J is TRBJ1-6; D might be TRBD1 (5 bases). Trimming shortened V by 7 bases and J by 0 bases, and 13 bases separated the two germline ends. This CDR3 has 16 amino acids. Per the germline V gene, CDR1 is MNHEY and CDR2 is SMNVEV (reference sequence).

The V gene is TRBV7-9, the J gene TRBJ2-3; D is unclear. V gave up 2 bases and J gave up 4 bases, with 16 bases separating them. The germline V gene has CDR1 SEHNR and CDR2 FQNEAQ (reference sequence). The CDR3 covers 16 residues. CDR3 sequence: CASSLLAVIASDTQYF. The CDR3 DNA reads TGTGCCAGCAGCTTACTCGCTGTTATAGCTTCAGATACGCAGTATTTT.

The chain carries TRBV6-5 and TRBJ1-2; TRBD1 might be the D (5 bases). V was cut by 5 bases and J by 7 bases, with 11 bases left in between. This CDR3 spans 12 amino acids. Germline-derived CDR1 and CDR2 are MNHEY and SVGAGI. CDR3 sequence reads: CASSPRVGGYTF. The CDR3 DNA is TGTGCCAGCAGTCCCAGGGTTGGTGGCTACACCTTC.

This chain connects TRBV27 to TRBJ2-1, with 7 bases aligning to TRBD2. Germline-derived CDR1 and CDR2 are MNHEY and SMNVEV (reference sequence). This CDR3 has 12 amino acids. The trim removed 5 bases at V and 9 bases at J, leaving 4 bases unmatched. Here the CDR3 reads CASSRLAGEQFF. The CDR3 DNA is TGTGCCAGCAGTCGACTAGCAGGTGAGCAGTTCTTC.

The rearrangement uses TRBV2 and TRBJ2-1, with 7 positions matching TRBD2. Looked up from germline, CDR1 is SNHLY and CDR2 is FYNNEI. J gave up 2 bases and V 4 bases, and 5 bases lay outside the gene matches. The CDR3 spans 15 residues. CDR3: CASSVSRGAYNEQFF. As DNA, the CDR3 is TGTGCCAGCAGTGTCAGCCGGGGGGCCTACAATGAGCAGTTCTTC.

The CDR3 nucleotides read TGTGCCAGCAGTTTTAAGTGGGCCGAGCAGTACTTC. Its translation is CASSFKWAEQYF. The chain employs TRBV12-3 or TRBV12-4 and TRBJ2-7; D remains ambiguous. The ends were cut back, 3 bases at V and 6 bases at J, with 9 bases in the middle. CDR3 length: 12 amino acids.